Sequencing of this T cell receptor beta chain was carried out in a study of cytomegalovirus exposure and HLA in healthy donors. Study-wide context: It was reported in a later analysis that the approximately 120 validation repertoires used the same platform as the approximately 650 first-cohort repertoires.

The study drew the donors from its approximately 110-subject validation cohort, separate from the approximately 700-subject first cohort. Whole-study results and caveats: In vitro checks showed that a few CMV-associated chains really do target CMV antigens.

Points on this clone: Its antigen remains unidentified.

Germline CDR1 is MNHEY and CDR2 is SMNVEV (reference sequence). CDR3 size: 14 residues. The V gene lost 2 bases and the J gene lost 8 bases, with 13 bases spanning the gap. Profiling relied on immunoSEQ multiplex PCR, and the TCRdb table lists in-frame clones only, not all of them. The data hold 200,000 or so clones, with 80% to 90% observed a single time. The sequence derives from a woman in her 30s in good health and CMV-seropositive. The sequenced sample consisted of PBMCs. The chain recombines TRBV27 with TRBJ2-1, with TRBD1 as a possible D gene (6 bases). The CDR3: CASSLGQGIDEQFF. The CDR3 DNA reads TGTGCCAGCAGTTTAGGGCAGGGGATCGATGAGCAGTTCTTC.